Sequencing of this T cell receptor (beta chain) was carried out in a study of blood T cell repertoires in COVID-19. Per the authors' pipeline: By means of reference gene primer amplification, nucleated cell counts were estimated. Profiled with immunoSEQ multiplex PCR; TCRdb holds only in-frame clones, not every one. V and J calls plus clone size are reproduced from that table; the DNA served to infer D and trimming. The sample has about 340,000 clones, more than 85% seen once. The junction had 4 bases not matched to a gene; V was cut back by 4 bases and J by 8 bases. CDR1 LNHDA and CDR2 SQIVND come from the germline V gene (reference sequence). This CDR3 has 12 residues.

Input material: PBMCs or T cells enriched from blood (not recorded which). The chain uses TRBV19 and TRBJ1-1; 7 bases line up with TRBD1. The receptor comes from a woman aged 25 to 45 who had recovered from COVID-19. The CDR3 here is CASSNTGAEAFF. For the CDR3, the DNA is TGTGCCAGTAGTAACACAGGGGCGGAAGCTTTCTTT.